This T cell receptor (beta chain) was recovered during a study of blood T cell repertoires in COVID-19. The overall study: COVID-19 samples from acute and convalescent phases originated in the United States, Italy and Spain. PBMCs, B-cell-depleted T cells, or T cells were the source of the cDNA or gDNA that made up the material.

With 3 bases removed from V and 6 bases from J, the gap between germline ends came to 16 bases. The CDR3 is made up of 15 amino acids. CDR1 is SGHRS, CDR2 YFSETQ, per germline. Per the original data handling: By means of reference gene primer amplification, nucleated cell counts were estimated. The table came from immunoSEQ multiplex PCR; TCRdb's copy has only in-frame clones and leaves some out. Clone size and V and J calls were adopted from that table, with D and trimming inferred from the DNA. Of 200,000 to 250,000 clones detected, around 80% appear once; the ten largest clones hold about 10%. Sample: peripheral blood. V and J are TRBV5-1 and TRBJ2-1; tentatively, D is TRBD2 (7 bases). The sequence came from an elderly woman with acute or convalescent COVID-19. For the CDR3, the DNA is TGCGCCAGCAGCTCGGGACGGGGGGCAAGCAATGAGCAGTTCTTC. This codes for CASSSGRGASNEQFF.